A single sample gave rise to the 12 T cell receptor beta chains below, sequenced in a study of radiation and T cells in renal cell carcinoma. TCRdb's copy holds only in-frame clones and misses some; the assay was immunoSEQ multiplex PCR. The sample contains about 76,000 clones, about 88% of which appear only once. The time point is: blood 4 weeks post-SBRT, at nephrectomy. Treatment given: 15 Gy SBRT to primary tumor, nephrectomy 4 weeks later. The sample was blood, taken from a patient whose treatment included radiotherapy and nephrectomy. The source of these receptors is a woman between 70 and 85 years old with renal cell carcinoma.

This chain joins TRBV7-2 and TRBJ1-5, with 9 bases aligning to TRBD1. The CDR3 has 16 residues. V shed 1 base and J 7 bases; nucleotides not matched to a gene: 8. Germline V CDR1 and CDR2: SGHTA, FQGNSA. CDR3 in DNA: TGTGCCAGCAGCTTAGTCCCGGGACAGGGCTGGCAGCCCCAGCATTTT. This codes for CASSLVPGQGWQPQHF. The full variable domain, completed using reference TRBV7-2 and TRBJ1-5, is GAGVSQSPSNKVTEKGKDVELRCDPISGHTALYWYRQSLGQGLEFLIYFQGNSAPDKSGLPSDRFSAERTGGSVSTLTIQRTQQEDSAVYLCASSLVPGQGWQPQHFGDGTRLSIL.

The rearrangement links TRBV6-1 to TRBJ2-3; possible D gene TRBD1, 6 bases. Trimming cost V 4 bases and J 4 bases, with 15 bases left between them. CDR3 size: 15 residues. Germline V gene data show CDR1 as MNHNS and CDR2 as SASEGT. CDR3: CASSATQGQADTQYF. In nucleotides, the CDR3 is TGTGCCAGCAGTGCAACACAGGGTCAAGCAGATACGCAGTATTTT.

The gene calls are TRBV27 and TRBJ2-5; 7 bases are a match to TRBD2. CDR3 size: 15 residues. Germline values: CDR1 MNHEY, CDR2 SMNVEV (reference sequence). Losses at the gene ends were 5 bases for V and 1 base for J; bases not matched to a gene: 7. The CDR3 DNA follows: TGTGCCAGCAGTGGCGGGGGAGTTATCCAAGAGACCCAGTACTTC. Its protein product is CASSGGGVIQETQYF.

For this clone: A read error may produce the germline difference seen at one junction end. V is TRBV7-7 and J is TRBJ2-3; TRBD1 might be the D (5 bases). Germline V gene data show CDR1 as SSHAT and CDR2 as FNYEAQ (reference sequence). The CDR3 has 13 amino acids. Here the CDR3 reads CASSLGVTDTQYF. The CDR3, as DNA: TGTGCTAGCAGCTTAGGGGTCACAGATACGCAGTATTTT.

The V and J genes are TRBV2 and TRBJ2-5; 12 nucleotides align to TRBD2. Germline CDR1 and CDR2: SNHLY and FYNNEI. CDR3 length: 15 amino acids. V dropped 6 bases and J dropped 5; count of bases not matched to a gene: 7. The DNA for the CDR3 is TGTGCCAGCAGGGGACTAGCGGGCCAGCGGGAGACCCAGTACTTC. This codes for CASRGLAGQRETQYF. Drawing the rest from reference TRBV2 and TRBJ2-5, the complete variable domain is EPEVTQTPSHQVTQMGQEVILRCVPISNHLYFYWYRQILGQKVEFLVSFYNNEISEKSEIFDDQFSVERPDGSNFTLKIRSTKLEDSAMYFCASRGLAGQRETQYFGPGTRLLVL.

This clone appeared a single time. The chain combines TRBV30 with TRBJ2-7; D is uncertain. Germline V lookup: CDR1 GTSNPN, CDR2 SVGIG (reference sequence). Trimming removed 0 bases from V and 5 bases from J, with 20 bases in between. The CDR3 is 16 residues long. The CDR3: CAWSVTRPTRADEQYF. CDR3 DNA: TGTGCCTGGAGTGTAACCCGCCCCACAAGGGCAGACGAGCAGTACTTC.

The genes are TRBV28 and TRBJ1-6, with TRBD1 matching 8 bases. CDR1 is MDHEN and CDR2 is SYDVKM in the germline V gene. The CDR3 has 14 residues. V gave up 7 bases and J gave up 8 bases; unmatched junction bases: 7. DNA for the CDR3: TGTGCCAGCATCAAGACAGGGGCACATTCACCCCTCCACTTT. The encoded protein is CASIKTGAHSPLHF.

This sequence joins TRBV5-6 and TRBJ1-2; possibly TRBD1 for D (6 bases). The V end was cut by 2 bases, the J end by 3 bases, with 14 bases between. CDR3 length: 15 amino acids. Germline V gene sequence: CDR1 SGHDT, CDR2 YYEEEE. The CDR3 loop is CASSFRDITYYGYTF. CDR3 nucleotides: TGTGCCAGCAGCTTCCGGGACATAACCTACTATGGCTACACCTTC. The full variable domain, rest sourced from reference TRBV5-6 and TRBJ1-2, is DAGVTQSPTHLIKTRGQQVTLRCSPKSGHDTVSWYQQALGQGPQFIFQYYEEEERQRGNFPDRFSGHQFPNYSSELNVNALLLGDSALYLCASSFRDITYYGYTFGSGTRLTVV.

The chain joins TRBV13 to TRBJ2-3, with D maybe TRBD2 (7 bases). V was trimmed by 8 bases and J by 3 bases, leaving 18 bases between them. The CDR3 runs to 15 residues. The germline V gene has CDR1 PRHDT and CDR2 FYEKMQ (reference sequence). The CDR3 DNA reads TGTGCCAGCGGAGCTTCGGGGGGCGGAACAGATACGCAGTATTTT. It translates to CASGASGGGTDTQYF.

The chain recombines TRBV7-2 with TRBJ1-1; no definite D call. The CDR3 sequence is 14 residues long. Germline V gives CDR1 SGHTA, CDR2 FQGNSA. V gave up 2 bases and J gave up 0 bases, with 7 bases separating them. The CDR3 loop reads CASSLPRLNTEAFF. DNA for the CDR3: TGTGCCAGCAGCTTACCACGTCTGAACACTGAAGCTTTCTTT.

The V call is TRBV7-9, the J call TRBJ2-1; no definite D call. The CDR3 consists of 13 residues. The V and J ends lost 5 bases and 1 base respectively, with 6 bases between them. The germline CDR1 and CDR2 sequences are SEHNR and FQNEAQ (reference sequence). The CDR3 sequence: CASSDGSYNEQFF. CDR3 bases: TGTGCCAGCAGCGATGGGTCCTACAATGAGCAGTTCTTC.

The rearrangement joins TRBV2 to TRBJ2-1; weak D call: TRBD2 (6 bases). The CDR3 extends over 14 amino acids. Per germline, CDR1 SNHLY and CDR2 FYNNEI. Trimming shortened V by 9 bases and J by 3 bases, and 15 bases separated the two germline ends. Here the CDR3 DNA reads TGTGCCAGTACTAGCCGGGACTTCTACAATGAGCAGTTCTTC. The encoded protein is CASTSRDFYNEQFF. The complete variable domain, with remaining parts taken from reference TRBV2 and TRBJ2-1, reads EPEVTQTPSHQVTQMGQEVILRCVPISNHLYFYWYRQILGQKVEFLVSFYNNEISEKSEIFDDQFSVERPDGSNFTLKIRSTKLEDSAMYFCASTSRDFYNEQFFGPGTRLTVL.